These 5 T cell receptor beta chains were sequenced from one sample in a study of liver allograft versus peripheral blood T cells (dated by TCRdb to the early 2020s). In terms of the full investigation: The study compared the T cell receptor repertoires present in transplanted livers with the repertoires present in the peripheral blood of liver transplant recipients.

Sequencing was carried out with an Illumina MiSeq. TCRdb handled the public reads itself, with Q25 trimming in fastp and clone calling in MiXCR, and kept productive beta chains. Entries that share a CDR3 protein sequence are merged under the most common genes and DNA. This sample is represented by fewer than 11,000 distinct CDR3 sequences; 19% of them were singletons. About 1.7% of the sample comes from the top ten. The receptors come from a human patient who had a liver transplant. After transplantation, some T cells may belong to the graft donor instead of the recipient.

This clonotype was seen a few times. The chain couples TRBV27 to TRBJ1-2; D might be TRBD1 (6 bases). Trimming took off 6 bases at V and 3 bases at J, with 14 bases between the two ends. This CDR3 spans 14 amino acids. Germline loops: CDR1 MNHEY, CDR2 SMNVEV (reference sequence). CDR3 bases: TGTGCCAGCAGGGCTTCGGGGGCCTACTATGGCTACACCTTC. Protein sequence: CASRASGAYYGYTF.

By frequency in the sample, this clonotype is medium-sized. This sequence joins TRBV6-1 and TRBJ2-5, with 11 bases matching TRBD1. The germline V gene has CDR1 MNHNS and CDR2 SASEGT. V shed 7 bases, J shed 4 bases, and the junction held 11 bases outside the gene matches. The CDR3 has 16 amino acids. CDR3 bases: TGTGCCAGCACCCCAAACCCCGGGACAGGGGGAGAGACCCAGTACTTC. Its protein is CASTPNPGTGGETQYF.

In its sample, this clonotype was seen a few times. The rearrangement links TRBV5-6 to TRBJ1-3; D is unresolved. V lost 4 bases and J 3 bases, leaving 8 bases between the germline ends. This CDR3 is 13 amino acids long. The germline V gene has CDR1 SGHDT and CDR2 YYEEEE. The CDR3 nucleotides are TGTGCCAGCAGCCCCTGGGGTGGAAACACCATATATTTT. Translating it yields CASSPWGGNTIYF.

Relative to its sample, this clonotype is medium-sized (0.01 to 0.1%). The chain carries TRBV6-1 and TRBJ2-3; no firm D call. The CDR3 is made up of 13 amino acids. The germline V gene has CDR1 MNHNS and CDR2 SASEGT. V dropped 8 bases and J dropped 8 bases, with 17 bases sitting between them. The CDR3 nucleotides are TGTGCCAGCTCTTATGGGGATGACGCTACGCAGTATTTT. Translated: CASSYGDDATQYF.

This clonotype ranks as medium-sized. The chain joins TRBV6-6 to TRBJ2-7; D possibly corresponds to TRBD2 (5 bases). This CDR3 is built from 15 residues. Germline values: CDR1 MNHNY, CDR2 SVGAGI (reference sequence). Trimming pared 0 bases from V and 4 bases from J, leaving 13 bases between. This chain's CDR3 is CASSYSIGRGYEQYF. In nucleotides, the CDR3 is TGTGCCAGCAGTTACTCGATCGGTCGGGGATACGAGCAGTACTTC.